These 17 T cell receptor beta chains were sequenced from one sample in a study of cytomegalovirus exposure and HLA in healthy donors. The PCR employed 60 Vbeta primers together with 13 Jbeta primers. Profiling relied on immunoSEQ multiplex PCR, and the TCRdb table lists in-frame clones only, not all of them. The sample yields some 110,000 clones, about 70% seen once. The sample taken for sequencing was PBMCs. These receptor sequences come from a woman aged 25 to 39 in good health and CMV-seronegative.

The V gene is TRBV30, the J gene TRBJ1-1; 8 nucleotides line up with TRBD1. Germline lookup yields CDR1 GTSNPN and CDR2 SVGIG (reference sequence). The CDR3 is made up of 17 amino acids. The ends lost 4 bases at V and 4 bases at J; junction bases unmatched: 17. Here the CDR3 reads CAWKNPPGGSRSTEAFF. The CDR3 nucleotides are TGTGCCTGGAAAAACCCCCCAGGGGGCAGTAGGAGCACTGAAGCTTTCTTT.

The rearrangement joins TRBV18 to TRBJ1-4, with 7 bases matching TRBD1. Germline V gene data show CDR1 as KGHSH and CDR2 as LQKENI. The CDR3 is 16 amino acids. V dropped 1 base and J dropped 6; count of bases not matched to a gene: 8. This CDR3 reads CASSPLGQEKDEKLFF. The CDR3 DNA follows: TGTGCCAGCTCACCACTAGGACAGGAGAAGGATGAAAAACTGTTTTTT. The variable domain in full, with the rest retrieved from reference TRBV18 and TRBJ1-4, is NAGVMQNPRHLVRRRGQEARLRCSPMKGHSHVYWYRQLPEEGLKFMVYLQKENIIDESGMPKERFSAEFPKEGPSILRIQQVVRGDSAAYFCASSPLGQEKDEKLFFGSGTQLSVL.

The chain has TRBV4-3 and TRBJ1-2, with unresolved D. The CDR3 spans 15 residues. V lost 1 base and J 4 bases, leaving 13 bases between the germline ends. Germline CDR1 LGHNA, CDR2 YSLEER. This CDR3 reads CASSQGEDVGYGYTF. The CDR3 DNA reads TGCGCCAGCAGCCAAGGAGAGGATGTGGGCTATGGCTACACCTTC.

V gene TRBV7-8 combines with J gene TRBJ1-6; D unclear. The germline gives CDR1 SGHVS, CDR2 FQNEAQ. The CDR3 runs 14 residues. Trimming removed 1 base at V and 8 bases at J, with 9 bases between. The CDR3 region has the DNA TGTGCCAGCAGCTTAGATGGCGGCCATTCACCCCTCCACTTT. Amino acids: CASSLDGGHSPLHF.

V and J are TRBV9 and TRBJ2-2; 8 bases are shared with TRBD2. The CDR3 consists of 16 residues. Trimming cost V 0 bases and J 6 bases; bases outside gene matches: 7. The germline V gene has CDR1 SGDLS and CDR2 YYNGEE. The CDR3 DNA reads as TGTGCCAGCAGCGTAGATTTGGGACTAGTTTCCGGGGAGCTGTTTTTT. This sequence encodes CASSVDLGLVSGELFF.

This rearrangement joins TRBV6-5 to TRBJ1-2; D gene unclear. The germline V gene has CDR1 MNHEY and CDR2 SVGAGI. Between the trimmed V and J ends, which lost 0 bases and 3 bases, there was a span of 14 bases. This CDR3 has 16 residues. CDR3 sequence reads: CASSYSVGSSDYGYTF. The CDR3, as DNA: TGTGCCAGCAGTTACTCGGTTGGGAGTTCCGACTATGGCTACACCTTC.

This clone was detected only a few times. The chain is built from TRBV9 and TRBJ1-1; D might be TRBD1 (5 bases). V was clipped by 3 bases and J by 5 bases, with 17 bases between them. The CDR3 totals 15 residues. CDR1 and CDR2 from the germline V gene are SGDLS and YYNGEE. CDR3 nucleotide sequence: TGTGCCAGCAGCGGCCGGGACTTACGTGGGACTGAAGCTTTCTTT. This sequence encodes CASSGRDLRGTEAFF. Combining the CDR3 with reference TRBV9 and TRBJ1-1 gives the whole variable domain DSGVTQTPKHLITATGQRVTLRCSPRSGDLSVYWYQQSLDQGLQFLIQYYNGEERAKGNILERFSAQQFPDLHSELNLSSLELGDSALYFCASSGRDLRGTEAFFGQGTRLTVV.

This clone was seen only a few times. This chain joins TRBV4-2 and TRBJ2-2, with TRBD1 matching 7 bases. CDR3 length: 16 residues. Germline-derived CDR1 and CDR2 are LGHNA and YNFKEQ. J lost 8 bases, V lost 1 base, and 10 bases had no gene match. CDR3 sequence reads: CASSQASGTVRGELFF. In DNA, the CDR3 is TGTGCCAGCAGCCAAGCTTCCGGGACAGTCAGGGGGGAGCTGTTTTTT.

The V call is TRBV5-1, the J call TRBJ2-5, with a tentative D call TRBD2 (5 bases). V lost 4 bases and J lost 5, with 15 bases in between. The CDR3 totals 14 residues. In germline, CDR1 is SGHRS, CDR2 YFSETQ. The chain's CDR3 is CASSQGGQWETQYF. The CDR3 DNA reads TGCGCCAGCAGCCAAGGAGGTCAATGGGAGACCCAGTACTTC.

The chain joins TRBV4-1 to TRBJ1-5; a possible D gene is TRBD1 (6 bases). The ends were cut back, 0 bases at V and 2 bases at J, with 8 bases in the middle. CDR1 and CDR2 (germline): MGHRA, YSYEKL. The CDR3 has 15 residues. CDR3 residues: CASSQEQGRNQPQHF. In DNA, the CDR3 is TGCGCCAGCAGCCAAGAGCAGGGGCGCAATCAGCCCCAGCATTTT.

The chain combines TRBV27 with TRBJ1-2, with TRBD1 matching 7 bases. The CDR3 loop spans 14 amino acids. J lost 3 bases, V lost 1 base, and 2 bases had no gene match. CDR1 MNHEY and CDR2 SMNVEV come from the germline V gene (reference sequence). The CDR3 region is CASSLFQGDYGYTF. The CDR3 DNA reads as TGTGCCAGCAGTTTATTTCAGGGGGACTATGGCTACACCTTC.

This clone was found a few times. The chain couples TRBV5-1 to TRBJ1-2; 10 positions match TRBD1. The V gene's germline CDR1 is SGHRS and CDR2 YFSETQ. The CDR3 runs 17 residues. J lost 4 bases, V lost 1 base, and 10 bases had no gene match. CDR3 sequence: CASSLRGQGVSSYGYTF. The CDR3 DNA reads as TGCGCCAGCAGCTTGAGAGGACAGGGGGTGTCAAGCTATGGCTACACCTTC.

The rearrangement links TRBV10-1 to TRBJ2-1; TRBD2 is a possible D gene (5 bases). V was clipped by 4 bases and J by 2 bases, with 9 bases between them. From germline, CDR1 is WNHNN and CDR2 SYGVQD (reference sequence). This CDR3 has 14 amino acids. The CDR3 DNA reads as TGCGCCAGCAGTGGGCGGAGGACCTACAATGAGCAGTTCTTC. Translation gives CASSGRRTYNEQFF.

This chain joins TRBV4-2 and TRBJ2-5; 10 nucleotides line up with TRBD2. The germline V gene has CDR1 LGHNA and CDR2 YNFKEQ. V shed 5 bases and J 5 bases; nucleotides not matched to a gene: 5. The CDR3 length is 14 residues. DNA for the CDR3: TGTGCCAGCAGCGAGCGGGGGGGCCAGGAGACCCAGTACTTC. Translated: CASSERGGQETQYF.

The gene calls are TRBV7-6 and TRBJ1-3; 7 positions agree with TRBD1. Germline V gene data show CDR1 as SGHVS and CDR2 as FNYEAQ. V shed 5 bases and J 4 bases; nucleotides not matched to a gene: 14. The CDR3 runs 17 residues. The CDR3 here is CASSRVGTAALGNTIYF. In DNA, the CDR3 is TGTGCCAGCAGCCGAGTAGGGACAGCGGCTCTCGGAAACACCATATATTTT.

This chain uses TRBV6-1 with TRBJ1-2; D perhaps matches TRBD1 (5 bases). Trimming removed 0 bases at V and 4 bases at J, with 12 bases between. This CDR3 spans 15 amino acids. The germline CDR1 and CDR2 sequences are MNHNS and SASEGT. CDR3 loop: CASSEAGQGGYGYTF. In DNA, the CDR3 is TGTGCCAGCAGTGAAGCAGGCCAGGGTGGCTATGGCTACACCTTC.

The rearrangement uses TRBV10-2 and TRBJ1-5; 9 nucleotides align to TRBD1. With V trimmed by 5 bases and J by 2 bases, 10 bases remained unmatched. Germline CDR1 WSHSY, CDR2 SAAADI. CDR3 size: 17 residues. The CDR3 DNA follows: TGCGCCAGCAGTTTTTCCGGACAGGGGTTGGGCAATCAGCCCCAGCATTTT. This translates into CASSFSGQGLGNQPQHF.